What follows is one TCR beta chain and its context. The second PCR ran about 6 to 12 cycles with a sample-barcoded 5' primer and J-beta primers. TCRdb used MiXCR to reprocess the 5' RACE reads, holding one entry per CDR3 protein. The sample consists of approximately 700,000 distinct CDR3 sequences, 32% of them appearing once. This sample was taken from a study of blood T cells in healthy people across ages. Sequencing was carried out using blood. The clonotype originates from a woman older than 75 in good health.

The CDR3 here is CASSSDRLQYGYTF. The CDR3 nucleotides read TGTGCCAGCAGCTCGGACAGGCTGCAATATGGCTACACCTTC. V usage is TRBV7-9 and J usage is TRBJ1-2, with 7 bases fitting TRBD1. Per germline, CDR1 SEHNR and CDR2 FQNEAQ (reference sequence). The CDR3 loop spans 14 amino acids. V was clipped by 4 bases and J by 5 bases; unmatched bases: 7.